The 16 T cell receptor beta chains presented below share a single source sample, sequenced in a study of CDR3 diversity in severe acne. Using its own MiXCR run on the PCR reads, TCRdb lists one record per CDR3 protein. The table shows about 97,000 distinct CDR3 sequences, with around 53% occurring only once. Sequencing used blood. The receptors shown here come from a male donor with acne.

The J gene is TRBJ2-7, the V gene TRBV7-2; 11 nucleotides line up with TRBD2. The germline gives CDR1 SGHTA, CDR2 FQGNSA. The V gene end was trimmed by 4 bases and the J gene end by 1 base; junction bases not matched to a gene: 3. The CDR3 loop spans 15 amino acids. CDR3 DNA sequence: TGTGCCAGCAGCTCTAGGACTAGCGGGTCCTACGAGCAGTACTTC. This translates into CASSSRTSGSYEQYF.

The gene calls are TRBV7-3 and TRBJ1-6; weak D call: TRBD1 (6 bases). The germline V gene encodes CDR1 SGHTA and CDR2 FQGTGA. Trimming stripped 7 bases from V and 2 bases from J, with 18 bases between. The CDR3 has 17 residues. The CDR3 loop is CASTGTGRWPYNSPLHF. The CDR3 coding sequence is TGTGCCAGCACCGGCACAGGGCGGTGGCCCTATAATTCACCCCTCCACTTT.

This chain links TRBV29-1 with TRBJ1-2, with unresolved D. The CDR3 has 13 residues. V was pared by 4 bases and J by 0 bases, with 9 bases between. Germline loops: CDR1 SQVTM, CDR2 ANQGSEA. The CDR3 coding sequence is TGCAGCGTTGGCGGCAGCCCTAACTATGGCTACACCTTC. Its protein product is CSVGGSPNYGYTF.

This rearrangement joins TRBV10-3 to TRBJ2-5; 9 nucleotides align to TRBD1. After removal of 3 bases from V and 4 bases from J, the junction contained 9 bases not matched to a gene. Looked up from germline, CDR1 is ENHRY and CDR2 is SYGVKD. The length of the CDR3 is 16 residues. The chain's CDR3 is CAISEKGTGRGETQYF. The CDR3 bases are TGTGCCATCAGTGAAAAGGGGACAGGGAGGGGAGAGACCCAGTACTTC.

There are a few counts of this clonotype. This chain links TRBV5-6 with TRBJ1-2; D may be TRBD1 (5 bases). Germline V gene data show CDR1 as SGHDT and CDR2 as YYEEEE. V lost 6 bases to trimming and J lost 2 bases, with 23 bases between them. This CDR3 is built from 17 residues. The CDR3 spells CASTDARPGRTNYGYTF. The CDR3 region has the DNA TGTGCCAGCACCGATGCCCGCCCGGGACGTACAAACTATGGCTACACCTTC.

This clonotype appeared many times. CDR3 bases: TGCAGCGCATCTCCGGGACAGGAGAACACCGGGGAGCTGTTTTTT. Its protein is CSASPGQENTGELFF. V gene TRBV29-1 combines with J gene TRBJ2-2; 8 bases match TRBD1. The CDR3 spans 15 residues. Losses at the gene ends were 7 bases for V and 1 base for J; bases not matched to a gene: 8. Germline values: CDR1 SQVTM, CDR2 ANQGSEA.

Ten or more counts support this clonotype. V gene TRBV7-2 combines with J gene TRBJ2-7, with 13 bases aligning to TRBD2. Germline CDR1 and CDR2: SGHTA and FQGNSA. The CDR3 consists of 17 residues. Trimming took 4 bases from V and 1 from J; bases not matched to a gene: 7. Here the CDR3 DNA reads TGTGCCAGCAGCTCGGGACTAGCGGGATCGCGGTCCTACGAGCAGTACTTC. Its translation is CASSSGLAGSRSYEQYF. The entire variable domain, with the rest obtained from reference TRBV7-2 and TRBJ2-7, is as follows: GAGVSQSPSNKVTEKGKDVELRCDPISGHTALYWYRQSLGQGLEFLIYFQGNSAPDKSGLPSDRFSAERTGGSVSTLTIQRTQQEDSAVYLCASSSGLAGSRSYEQYFGPGTRLTVT.

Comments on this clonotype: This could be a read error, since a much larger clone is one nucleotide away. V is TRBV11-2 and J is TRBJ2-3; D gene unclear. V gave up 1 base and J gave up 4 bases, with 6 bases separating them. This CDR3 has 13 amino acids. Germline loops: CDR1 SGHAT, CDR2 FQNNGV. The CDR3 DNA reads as TGTGCCAGCAGCTTAGGTCAAGCAGATACGCAGTATTTT. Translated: CASSLGQADTQYF. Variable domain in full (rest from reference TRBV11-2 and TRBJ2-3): EAGVAQSPRYKIIEKRQSVAFWCNPISGHATLYWYQQILGQGPKLLIQFQNNGVVDDSQLPKDRFSAERLKGVDSTLKIQPAKLEDSAVYLCASSLGQADTQYFGPGTRLTVL.

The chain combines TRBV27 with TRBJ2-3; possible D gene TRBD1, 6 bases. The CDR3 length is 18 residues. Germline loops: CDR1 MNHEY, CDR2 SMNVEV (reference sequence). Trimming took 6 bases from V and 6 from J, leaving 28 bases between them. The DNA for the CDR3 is TGTGCCAGCAGGGAAAGTACTCACGTGGGGGCCCCGCATGATACGCAGTATTTT. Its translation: CASRESTHVGAPHDTQYF.

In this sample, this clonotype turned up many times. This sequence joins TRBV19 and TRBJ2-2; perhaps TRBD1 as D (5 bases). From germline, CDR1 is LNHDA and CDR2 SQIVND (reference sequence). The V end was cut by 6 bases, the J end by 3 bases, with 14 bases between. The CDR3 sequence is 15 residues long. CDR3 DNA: TGTGCCAGTAGAGATGGTGGGGCGGACACCGGGGAGCTGTTTTTT. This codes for CASRDGGADTGELFF.

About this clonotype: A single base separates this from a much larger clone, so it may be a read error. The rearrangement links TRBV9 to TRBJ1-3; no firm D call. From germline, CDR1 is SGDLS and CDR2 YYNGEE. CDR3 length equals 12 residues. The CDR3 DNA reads TGTGCCGGCAGCCCTCAGGGAAACACCATATATTTT. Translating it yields CAGSPQGNTIYF.

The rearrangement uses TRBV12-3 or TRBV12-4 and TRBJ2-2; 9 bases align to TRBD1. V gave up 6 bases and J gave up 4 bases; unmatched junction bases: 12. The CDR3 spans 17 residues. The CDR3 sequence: CASRGQGRQRFTGELFF. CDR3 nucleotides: TGTGCCAGCAGGGGACAGGGTCGTCAGAGATTCACCGGGGAGCTGTTTTTT.

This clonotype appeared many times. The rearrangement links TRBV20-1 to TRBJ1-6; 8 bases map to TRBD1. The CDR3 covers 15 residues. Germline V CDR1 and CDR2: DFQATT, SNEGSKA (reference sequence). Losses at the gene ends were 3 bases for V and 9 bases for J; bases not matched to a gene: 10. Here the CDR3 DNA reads TGCAGTGCTAGCCCGCCAACAGGGGGGCTTTCACCCCTCCACTTT. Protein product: CSASPPTGGLSPLHF.

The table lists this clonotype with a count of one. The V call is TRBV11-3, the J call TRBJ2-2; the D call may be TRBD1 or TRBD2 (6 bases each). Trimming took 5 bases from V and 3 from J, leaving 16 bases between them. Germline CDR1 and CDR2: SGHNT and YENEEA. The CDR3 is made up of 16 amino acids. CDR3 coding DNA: TGTGCCAGCAGCCACAGGGAGAGGGGGGACACCGGGGAGCTGTTTTTT. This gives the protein CASSHRERGDTGELFF.

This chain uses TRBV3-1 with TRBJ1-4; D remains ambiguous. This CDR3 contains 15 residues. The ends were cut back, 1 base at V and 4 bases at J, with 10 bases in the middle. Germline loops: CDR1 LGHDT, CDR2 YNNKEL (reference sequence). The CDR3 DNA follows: TGTGCCAGCAGCCAAGTGGGCGGCATTAATGAAAAACTGTTTTTT. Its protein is CASSQVGGINEKLFF.

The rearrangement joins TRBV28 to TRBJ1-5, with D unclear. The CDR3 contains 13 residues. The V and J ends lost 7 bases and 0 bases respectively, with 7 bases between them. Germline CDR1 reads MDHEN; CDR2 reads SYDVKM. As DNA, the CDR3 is TGTGCCAGCACCTGGAATAGCAATCAGCCCCAGCATTTT. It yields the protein CASTWNSNQPQHF.